This TCR beta chain came from a study of shared clonotypes between healthy human individuals. This clone showed up just a few times. Sequenced by immunoSEQ multiplex PCR; TCRdb stores in-frame clones only, minus some. This sample carries 1,100,000 or so clones, about four fifths of them seen once, and the ten largest clones take approximately 0.5%. Per the germline V gene, CDR1 is MNHEY and CDR2 is SVGAGI. V was shortened by 6 bases and J by 3 bases, with 15 bases between the two germline ends. The CDR3 is 15 amino acids. The sequence derives from a man younger than 35 in good health. Some clones in this sample may be carry-over from other donors' samples. The chain employs TRBV6-5 and TRBJ1-5; tentative D call: TRBD1 (6 bases). Sequencing was carried out using memory CD4+ T cells from PBMCs. Subset denoted: CD45RA-negative fraction. CDR3 sequence: CASRAGGPYNQPQHF. Here the CDR3 DNA reads TGTGCCAGCAGAGCGGGGGGCCCCTACAATCAGCCCCAGCATTTT.